A selection of T cell receptor beta chains follows, all from one sample in a study of control samples from healthy donors and cancer patients. TCRdb keeps only in-frame clones here, not all; method: immunoSEQ multiplex PCR. Among some 150,000 clones listed, just under 95% were seen once. Sequenced sample: blood. These receptors came from an older woman in good health. Both conserved end residues are part of each CDR3. The D gene is left open where the match is weak. Clone size is not always given. Where it is, it says once, few, many or a class for expanded clones.

>TRBV7-9|-|-|TRBJ2-7
TGTGCCAGCACCCGGACCTACGAGCAGTACTTC
CASTRTYEQYF
>TRBV3-1/TRBV3-2|-|-|TRBJ2-7
TGTGCCAGCAGCTTTCGGGCAAAGGGGGTTTTAAGCTCCTACGAGCAGTACTTC
CASSFRAKGVLSSYEQYF
>TRBV19|-|-|TRBJ1-1
TGTGCCAGTACCCCCCACCGGGACTACACTAACACTGAAGCTTTCTTT
CASTPHRDYTNTEAFF
>TRBV6-5|-|-|TRBJ1-1
TGTGCCAGCAGTTCCCTCCAGGGTGGCACTGAAGCTTTCTTT
CASSSLQGGTEAFF
>TRBV11-2|-|-|TRBJ2-3
TGTGCCAGCAGCTTACTATCCTTGAGTGCAGATACGCAGTATTTT
CASSLLSLSADTQYF
>TRBV9|-|-|TRBJ1-3
TGTGCCAGCAGCGTACAGGGATCTGGAAACACCATATATTTT
CASSVQGSGNTIYF
>TRBV12-3/TRBV12-4|-|TRBD1|TRBJ1-1
TGTGCCAGCAGCCCCAGACAGGGGGAAGCTTTCTTT
CASSPRQGEAFF
>TRBV10-3|-|-|TRBJ1-5
TGTGCCATCAGCGGGGGGACCTATAGCAATCAGCCCCAGCATTTT
CAISGGTYSNQPQHF
>TRBV19|-|-|TRBJ1-2
TGTGCCAGTAGTACTGATACCAGGGGAAGGTCGATCTATGGCTACACCTTC
CASSTDTRGRSIYGYTF
>TRBV11-2|-|-|TRBJ2-1
TGTGCCAGCAGGCAAAACAATGAGCAGTTCTTC
CASRQNNEQFF
>TRBV3-1/TRBV3-2|-|-|TRBJ2-7
TGTGCCAGCAGCCAACCAGGGGTGGCTCTAACCTACGAGCAGTACTTC
CASSQPGVALTYEQYF
>TRBV9|-|-|TRBJ1-4
TGTGCCAGCAGCGTAGCGCCCCTGGACACCGAAAAACTGTTTTTT
CASSVAPLDTEKLFF
>TRBV5-1|once|-|TRBJ1-4
TGCGCCAGCAGCTTGTCAATAACTGATGAAAAACTGTTTTTT
CASSLSITDEKLFF
>TRBV7-9|-|TRBD1|TRBJ1-5
TGTGCCAGCAGTCGAAACAGGGGCTCGATCCATCAGCCCCAGCATTTT
CASSRNRGSIHQPQHF
>TRBV29-1|-|-|TRBJ2-2
TGCAGCGTTGTACCGGGGCAGGGCAGGGCCGGGGAGCTGTTTTTT
CSVVPGQGRAGELFF
>TRBV11-2|-|-|TRBJ1-6
TGTGCCACCCAGCTCAGGGTCCTTAATAATTCACCCCTCCACTTT
CATQLRVLNNSPLHF
>TRBV6-2/TRBV6-3|-|-|TRBJ1-2
TGTGCCAGCACCCCCCTGGGACAACCAGGAAACTATGGCTACACCTTC
CASTPLGQPGNYGYTF
>TRBV7-8|-|-|TRBJ1-1
TGTGCCAGCAGCCCTTCCAGTGCGGCGCATCTGAAAGCTTTCTTT
CASSPSSAAHLKAFF
>TRBV4-1|-|TRBD2|TRBJ2-5
TGCGCCAGCAGCCAAATCCCAGCGGGGGATTGGTACCAAGAGACCCAGTACTTC
CASSQIPAGDWYQETQYF
>TRBV5-1|-|TRBD2|TRBJ2-1
TGCGCCAGCAGCTTGGCCTATGGCGGGGGGGCCCCTCGAGAGCAGTTCTTC
CASSLAYGGGAPREQFF
>TRBV6-5|-|-|TRBJ2-7
TGTGCCAGCAGTTACGCTAACAGAGACGAGCAGTACTTC
CASSYANRDEQYF
>TRBV18|-|-|TRBJ1-2
TGTGCCAGCTCACCCGGCAGCTATGGCTACACCTTC
CASSPGSYGYTF
>TRBV19|once|-|TRBJ2-3
TGTGCCAGTCGGCAGGGTGGCTCAACAGATACGCAGTATTTT
CASRQGGSTDTQYF
>TRBV14|-|-|TRBJ2-7
TGTGCCAGCAGCCGAACTAGGGGGTTCTCCTACGAGCAGTACTTC
CASSRTRGFSYEQYF
>TRBV6-5|few|TRBD1|TRBJ1-3
TGTGCCAGCACCGGGGACAGGCATGGAAACACCATATATTTT
CASTGDRHGNTIYF
>TRBV13|-|TRBD1|TRBJ2-7
TGTGCCAGCAGCAGAGCGGACAGGACCTCCTACGAGCAGTACTTC
CASSRADRTSYEQYF
>TRBV18|-|-|TRBJ1-2
TGTGCCAGCTCCCCCTACGGGGTCATTGGATTGAACTATGGCTATGGCTACACCTTC
CASSPYGVIGLNYGYGYTF
>TRBV7-9|-|-|TRBJ1-1
TGTGCCAGCAGCTTACACACTAACACTGAAGCTTTCTTT
CASSLHTNTEAFF
>TRBV2|-|-|TRBJ1-1
TGTGCCAGCATCCGGGGCAGTTGGGACACTGAAGCTTTCTTT
CASIRGSWDTEAFF
>TRBV4-1|-|TRBD1|TRBJ1-2
TGCGCCAGCAGCCAAGACAGGGGGCGCGGCTATGGCTACACCTTC
CASSQDRGRGYGYTF
>TRBV12-3/TRBV12-4|-|-|TRBJ2-2
TGTGCCAGCAGTTCTGGGGACACCGGGGAGCTGTTTTTT
CASSSGDTGELFF
>TRBV6-5|once|-|TRBJ1-2
TGTGCCAGCAGTATACATTCGGGACTCTATGGCTACACCTTC
CASSIHSGLYGYTF
>TRBV27|once|TRBD1|TRBJ1-2
TGTGCCAGCAGTTCTGACACAGACAGGGTGAATGGCTACACCTTC
CASSSDTDRVNGYTF
>TRBV7-9|-|-|TRBJ2-7
TGTGCCAGCAGCTCTAGGGGTAGGACAGCCATCACCTACGAGCAGTACTTC
CASSSRGRTAITYEQYF